This entry lists 5 T cell receptor beta chains sequenced from one sample in a study of naive and memory T cell subsets. An equimolar mix of two oligonucleotides served as the beta constant-region primer for TRBC1 and TRBC2. Via MiXCR, TCRdb re-called the UMI-ligation and nested PCR reads, giving one row per CDR3 protein. The profile shows 130,000 to 150,000 distinct CDR3 sequences, around 15% of them singletons. The sequencing sample was made of naive CD4+ T cells from blood. Receptors originate from a human donor in good health.

The genes are TRBV10-3 and TRBJ2-1; 8 bases align to TRBD1. The germline CDR1 and CDR2 sequences are ENHRY and SYGVKD. V gave up 0 bases and J gave up 7 bases; unmatched junction bases: 11. The CDR3 runs 17 residues. The CDR3 protein is CAISESGERTGKNEQFF. The DNA for the CDR3 is TGTGCCATCAGTGAGTCAGGGGAGAGGACAGGGAAGAATGAGCAGTTCTTC.

This chain links TRBV20-1 with TRBJ2-3; D possibly corresponds to TRBD2 (6 bases). This CDR3 is built from 17 residues. CDR1 and CDR2 from the germline V gene are DFQATT and SNEGSKA (reference sequence). Trimming removed 2 bases at V and 4 bases at J, with 22 bases between. The CDR3 loop is CSARPSRSGGMADTQYF. The CDR3 DNA reads as TGCAGTGCTAGACCATCGCGGTCAGGCGGGATGGCAGATACGCAGTATTTT.

This clonotype was found a few times. The genes are TRBV28 and TRBJ2-7, with unresolved D. The V and J ends lost 10 bases and 3 bases respectively, with 13 bases between them. This CDR3 is built from 12 residues. Germline V gene sequence: CDR1 MDHEN, CDR2 SYDVKM. The CDR3 DNA follows: TGTGCCACCTACTCGCCGGTCTACGAGCAGTACTTC. Translating it yields CATYSPVYEQYF.

This clonotype was recorded a few times. J is TRBJ1-2 and V is TRBV19; no firm D call. Germline V gives CDR1 LNHDA, CDR2 SQIVND (reference sequence). This CDR3 is built from 14 residues. V was clipped by 5 bases and J by 5 bases, with 15 bases between them. CDR3 sequence: CASSPTPTDYGYTF. The CDR3 region has the DNA TGTGCCAGTAGTCCCACCCCTACAGATTATGGCTACACCTTC. The full variable domain, with the rest looked up from reference TRBV19 and TRBJ1-2, is DGGITQSPKYLFRKEGQNVTLSCEQNLNHDAMYWYRQDPGQGLRLIYYSQIVNDFQKGDIAEGYSVSREKKESFPLTVTSAQKNPTAFYLCASSPTPTDYGYTFGSGTRLTVV.

J is TRBJ1-5 and V is TRBV2; possibly TRBD1 for D (6 bases). Deletions cut 8 bases from V and 7 bases from J, with 12 bases between. CDR3 length: 12 amino acids. Germline CDR1 is SNHLY and CDR2 is FYNNEI. As DNA, the CDR3 is TGTGCCAGCGCCCCAGGGGAACAGCCCCAGCATTTT. Translating it yields CASAPGEQPQHF. The full variable domain, with the rest looked up from reference TRBV2 and TRBJ1-5, is EPEVTQTPSHQVTQMGQEVILRCVPISNHLYFYWYRQILGQKVEFLVSFYNNEISEKSEIFDDQFSVERPDGSNFTLKIRSTKLEDSAMYFCASAPGEQPQHFGDGTRLSIL.